Presented here are 18 T cell receptor beta chains from one specimen sequenced in a study of response to subunit inactivated influenza vaccine. TCRdb independently ran MiXCR on the RT-PCR reads; one entry per CDR3 protein. The profile covers roughly 570,000 distinct CDR3 sequences, with approximately 14% appearing a single time and approximately 12% taken by the ten largest. The specimen was PBMCs from blood, collected 11 to 12 days after vaccination. Receptor source: a man aged 45-65 years who received an inactivated influenza vaccine.

This chain connects TRBV5-1 to TRBJ2-7, with a possible D match to TRBD2 (6 bases). The CDR3 is 14 residues long. Germline CDR1 SGHRS, CDR2 YFSETQ. Trimming removed 0 bases at V and 7 bases at J, with 14 bases between. The CDR3 DNA follows: TGCGCCAGCAGCTTGGGTTGGGGAGGAGAGGAGCAGTACTTC. Protein sequence: CASSLGWGGEEQYF.

This clonotype was counted at least ten times. This chain joins TRBV4-3 and TRBJ2-2; 12 bases map to TRBD1. The CDR3 length is 18 residues. In germline, CDR1 is LGHNA, CDR2 YSLEER. The V segment lost 5 bases and the J segment 4 bases; nucleotides outside the gene matches: 11. The CDR3 nucleotides read TGCGCCAGCAGCGGTGCCGGGGACAGGGGGCTCGGCACCGGGGAGCTGTTTTTT. This encodes CASSGAGDRGLGTGELFF.

There are a few counts of this clonotype. The chain carries TRBV12-3 or TRBV12-4 and TRBJ1-1; perhaps TRBD1 as D (5 bases). Deletions cut 1 base from V and 6 bases from J, with 12 bases between. The CDR3 is 14 amino acids. The CDR3 reads CASSLDPGRAEAFF. DNA for the CDR3: TGTGCCAGCAGTTTAGATCCGGGGCGCGCTGAAGCTTTCTTT.

This clonotype occurred a few times. The chain combines TRBV7-2 with TRBJ2-1; D gene unclear. This CDR3 spans 13 amino acids. Germline CDR1 is SGHTA and CDR2 is FQGNSA. V lost 5 bases to trimming and J lost 0 bases, with 5 bases between them. The CDR3 is CASSTRSYNEQFF. CDR3 DNA sequence: TGTGCCAGCAGCACCCGCTCCTACAATGAGCAGTTCTTC.

This clonotype was found a few times. V and J are TRBV20-1 and TRBJ2-3, with 7 bases aligning to TRBD1. Looked up from germline, CDR1 is DFQATT and CDR2 is SNEGSKA (reference sequence). The CDR3 is made up of 14 amino acids. Germline trimming cut 5 bases from V and 0 bases from J; bases unmatched to any gene: 5. CDR3 sequence: CSARRDSSTDTQYF. Written as DNA, the CDR3 is TGCAGTGCTCGCCGGGACAGTAGCACAGATACGCAGTATTTT.

This clonotype has a handful of counts. The chain is built from TRBV7-9 and TRBJ2-3; TRBD2 aligns across 11 bases. Losses at the gene ends were 8 bases for V and 6 bases for J; bases not matched to a gene: 7. Germline loops: CDR1 SEHNR, CDR2 FQNEAQ (reference sequence). The CDR3 is 14 amino acids. This chain's CDR3 is CASYIAGGPDTQYF. The CDR3 coding sequence is TGTGCCAGCTATATAGCGGGGGGGCCCGATACGCAGTATTTT.

This rearrangement joins TRBV20-1 to TRBJ2-2, with D possibly TRBD2 on 7 matching bases. Per the germline V gene, CDR1 is DFQATT and CDR2 is SNEGSKA (reference sequence). The CDR3 has 16 residues. Trimming removed 5 bases from V and 1 base from J, with 17 bases in between. CDR3 sequence reads: CSALGGASRNTGELFF. In DNA, the CDR3 is TGCAGTGCTTTGGGGGGGGCTAGCCGGAACACCGGGGAGCTGTTTTTT.

The sample holds a few counts of this clonotype. The chain employs TRBV20-1 and TRBJ2-2; D remains unclear. CDR3 length: 11 amino acids. CDR1 is DFQATT and CDR2 is SNEGSKA in the germline V gene (reference sequence). Deletions cut 6 bases from V and 8 bases from J, with 10 bases between. The CDR3 bases are TGCAGTGCGCTCTCTTGGGGGGAGCTGTTTTTT. This translates into CSALSWGELFF.

The CDR3 bases are TGCAGTGCTACCCGGGACTTCAAATACGAGCAGTACTTC. It encodes CSATRDFKYEQYF. The rearrangement joins TRBV20-1 to TRBJ2-7; maybe TRBD2 (6 bases). CDR3 length: 13 amino acids. Trimming took off 4 bases at V and 4 bases at J, with 14 bases between the two ends. CDR1 is DFQATT, CDR2 SNEGSKA, per germline (reference sequence).

The gene calls are TRBV10-3 and TRBJ2-1; 7 bases map to TRBD1. V was clipped by 4 bases and J by 5 bases; unmatched bases: 5. Germline-derived CDR1 and CDR2 are ENHRY and SYGVKD. This CDR3 comprises 14 residues. The CDR3 sequence is CAISALGTDNEQFF. The CDR3, as DNA: TGTGCCATCAGTGCTTTAGGGACAGACAATGAGCAGTTCTTC.

This rearrangement joins TRBV28 to TRBJ2-7; 9 bases align to TRBD1. J lost 3 bases, V lost 6 bases, and 3 bases had no gene match. Germline V gives CDR1 MDHEN, CDR2 SYDVKM. There are 13 residues in the CDR3. The CDR3 spells CASRNRGHYEQYF. Written as DNA, the CDR3 is TGTGCCAGCAGAAACAGGGGGCACTACGAGCAGTACTTC.

This clonotype was seen at least ten times. CDR3 residues: CASSLDQGRTDTQYF. CDR3 in DNA: TGTGCCAGCAGCTTAGATCAGGGCCGCACAGATACGCAGTATTTT. The genes are TRBV11-3 and TRBJ2-3; D may be TRBD1 (5 bases). Trimming took off 0 bases at V and 1 base at J, with 8 bases between the two ends. Germline loops: CDR1 SGHNT, CDR2 YENEEA. This CDR3 has 15 amino acids.

The gene calls are TRBV28 and TRBJ2-5; D unclear. The CDR3 spans 14 residues. Trimming cost V 1 base and J 0 bases, with 6 bases left between them. From germline, CDR1 is MDHEN and CDR2 SYDVKM. DNA for the CDR3: TGTGCCAGCAGTTTATTGGGGTACCAAGAGACCCAGTACTTC. It is translated as CASSLLGYQETQYF.

V usage is TRBV6-2 or TRBV6-3 and J usage is TRBJ2-7; 9 positions agree with TRBD1. Germline trimming cut 5 bases from V and 1 base from J; bases unmatched to any gene: 6. This CDR3 contains 15 residues. CDR1 and CDR2 (germline): MNHEY, SVGEGT. The CDR3 coding sequence is TGTGCCAGCAGTCCGCTGACAGGGGGATCCTACGAGCAGTACTTC. Translated, it gives CASSPLTGGSYEQYF.

The chain couples TRBV20-1 to TRBJ1-1; D might be TRBD1 (5 bases). Trimming left V 6 bases short and J 0 bases short, with 14 bases between. The CDR3 covers 14 residues. From germline, CDR1 is DFQATT and CDR2 SNEGSKA (reference sequence). The CDR3 loop reads CSALQGFMNTEAFF. The CDR3 nucleotides are TGCAGTGCACTTCAGGGATTCATGAACACTGAAGCTTTCTTT.

This clonotype has only a few counts. The J gene is TRBJ2-5, the V gene TRBV20-1; possibly TRBD1 or TRBD2 for D (5 bases each). The CDR3 sequence is 15 residues long. V was pared by 1 base and J by 5 bases, with 17 bases between. Germline loops: CDR1 DFQATT, CDR2 SNEGSKA (reference sequence). CDR3 region: CSARVLASPGETQYF. The CDR3 DNA follows: TGCAGTGCTAGAGTATTAGCGTCCCCAGGGGAGACCCAGTACTTC.

This clonotype has more than one count but fewer than ten. The chain recombines TRBV18 with TRBJ2-7, with 9 nucleotides matching TRBD2. Germline assignment: CDR1 KGHSH and CDR2 LQKENI. V lost 6 bases, J lost 2 bases, and 5 bases stayed unmatched. This CDR3 spans 14 amino acids. The CDR3 spells CASSRLAETYEQYF. The DNA of the CDR3 is TGTGCCAGCTCTCGACTAGCGGAGACCTACGAGCAGTACTTC.

This chain links TRBV21-1 with TRBJ2-1; TRBD1, as called in the table, went unchecked against the DNA. TRBV21-1 is described as a pseudogene. The CDR3 runs to 18 residues. CDR3 in amino acids: CASSLTVGTWSSYNEQFF. The CDR3, as DNA: TGTGCCAGCAGCCTCACCGTGGGGACATGGAGCTCCTACAATGAGCAGTTCTTC.